The 30 T cell receptor beta chains below come from one sample, sequenced in a study of T cell clonality in common variable immunodeficiency (dated by TCRdb to about 2015). Library method: the immunoSEQ multiplex PCR assay. TCRdb took over this immuneACCESS table, retaining in-frame rearrangements with V and J assigned. Such tables are incomplete; in checked studies, under half of the missing clones stem from an unresolved V gene, and the remainder is unexplained. The data for this sample show about 34,000 clones, each detected more than once. The ten top clones hold around 0.87% of the sample. Sequencing was carried out using peripheral blood mononuclear cells. Every receptor here comes from a person between 18 and 70 years old in good health.

This clone was counted many times. The read ends 3 residues early relative to the CDR3; the germline J gene fills the gap. This sequence joins TRBV2 and TRBJ2-6; D is uncertain. CDR1 SNHLY and CDR2 FYNNEI come from the germline V gene. Trimming took off 7 bases at V and 1 base at J, with 8 bases between the two ends. There are 14 residues in the CDR3. CDR3 region: CASKRGSGANVLTF. The covered CDR3 bases are TGTGCCAGCAAGCGTGGATCTGGGGCCAACGTC.

This clone was detected ten times or more. The read is 3 residues too short to cover the CDR3 end, so that end is filled in from the germline J gene. The gene calls are TRBV7-9 and TRBJ1-6, with 9 bases matching TRBD1. V was clipped by 9 bases and J by 6 bases; unmatched bases: 3. The germline V gene has CDR1 SEHNR and CDR2 FQNEAQ (reference sequence). The CDR3 is made up of 13 amino acids. The CDR3 here is CASNRGPNSPLHF. The sequenced CDR3 bases are TGTGCCAGTAACAGGGGGCCTAATTCACCC.

This clone was recorded many times. The missing CDR3 end, 3 residues past where the read stops, is filled in from the germline J gene. The chain has TRBV20-1 and TRBJ2-7; 7 nucleotides align to TRBD2. The V and J ends lost 2 bases and 4 bases, in that order; junction bases with no gene match: 11. Germline CDR1 DFQATT, CDR2 SNEGSKA (reference sequence). The CDR3 is 15 residues long. CDR3 DNA (partial): TGCAGTGCTAGACCAGCGGGACTCCGTCTTTACGAG. This codes for CSARPAGLRLYE. From start to end, the CDR3 is CSARPAGLRLYEQYF.

This clone was counted at least ten times. The sequenced CDR3 bases are TGCGCCAGCAGCACTGGGGACAGGGAGGATGAG. Its protein product is CASSTGDREDE. The entire CDR3 reads CASSTGDREDEQFF. This rearrangement joins TRBV5-1 to TRBJ2-1, with TRBD1 matching 9 bases. With the read ending 3 residues before the CDR3 end, the germline J gene is used to fill in that end. V lost 4 bases and J lost 8; bases outside the gene matches: 7. The CDR3 contains 14 residues. Germline lookup yields CDR1 SGHRS and CDR2 YFSETQ.

This clone was observed many times. The CDR3 extends 3 residues past the end of the read, so its final part is completed from the germline J gene. The V gene is TRBV19, the J gene TRBJ2-3, with no clear D. The germline V gene has CDR1 LNHDA and CDR2 SQIVND (reference sequence). This CDR3 comprises 15 residues. Trimming stripped 1 base from V and 2 bases from J, with 10 bases between. Incomplete CDR3 DNA: TGTGCCAGTAGTATAGCGAGTAGCAACACAGATACG. Translation gives CASSIASSNTDT. The full CDR3 sequence reads CASSIASSNTDTQYF.

This clone showed up many times. The CDR3 sequence is CASSLAAGQEITGELFF. CDR3 DNA (partial): TGTGCCAGCAGCTTAGCGGCGGGACAGGAGATAACCGGGGAG. The chain has TRBV7-6 and TRBJ2-2; 8 nucleotides match TRBD1. The CDR3 goes on 3 residues after the read ends, and that part is filled in from the germline J gene. The CDR3 length is 17 residues. Losses at the gene ends were 0 bases for V and 5 bases for J; bases not matched to a gene: 8. Germline-derived CDR1 and CDR2 are SGHVS and FNYEAQ.

This clone was detected many times. The CDR3 end falls 3 residues outside the read, so it is completed with the germline J gene. This chain links TRBV30 with TRBJ1-4; D perhaps matches TRBD1 (6 bases). Germline V gene sequence: CDR1 GTSNPN, CDR2 SVGIG (reference sequence). The CDR3 is 12 amino acids. Trimming cost V 5 bases and J 8 bases, with 12 bases left between them. The CDR3 loop reads CAWGRTGEKLFF. The covered CDR3 bases are TGTGCCTGGGGACGAACAGGGGAAAAA.

This clone was observed at least ten times. The CDR3 goes on 3 residues after the read ends, and that part is filled in from the germline J gene. This chain uses TRBV5-1 with TRBJ2-2; 7 bases match TRBD1. The CDR3 is 16 residues long. V dropped 2 bases and J dropped 1; count of bases not matched to a gene: 5. CDR1 is SGHRS, CDR2 YFSETQ, per germline. The part of the CDR3 DNA that was read is TGCGCCAGCAGCTTCGGGACAGCCAAGAACACCGGGGAG. This sequence encodes CASSFGTAKNTGE. The CDR3 as a whole reads CASSFGTAKNTGELFF.

This clone was seen many times. The read comes to an end 3 residues before the CDR3 does, leaving the germline J gene to fill in the end. The chain links TRBV20-1 to TRBJ2-1, with 12 nucleotides matching TRBD2. The CDR3 length is 15 residues. In germline, CDR1 is DFQATT, CDR2 SNEGSKA (reference sequence). The junction had 8 bases not matched to a gene; V was cut back by 3 bases and J by 8 bases. The sequenced CDR3 bases are TGCAGTGCTAGTGGTACTAGCGGGAGGCGGGATGAG. Encoded protein: CSASGTSGRRDE. The full CDR3 sequence reads CSASGTSGRRDEQFF.

This clone was observed many times. The CDR3 goes on 3 residues after the read ends, and that part is filled in from the germline J gene. V and J are TRBV7-9 and TRBJ1-6; 7 nucleotides match TRBD1. Trimming took 5 bases from V and 7 from J; bases not matched to a gene: 8. Per the germline V gene, CDR1 is SEHNR and CDR2 is FQNEAQ (reference sequence). The CDR3 covers 15 residues. CDR3 sequence: CASSRDRELNSPLHF. The part of the CDR3 DNA that was read is TGTGCCAGCAGCCGAGACAGGGAGTTAAATTCACCC.

Many counts were recorded for this clone. The read ends 3 residues shy of where the CDR3 ends; the end is completed using the germline J gene. The genes are TRBV24-1 and TRBJ2-5, with 12 bases identical to TRBD1. Germline-derived CDR1 and CDR2 are KGHDR and SFDVKD. This CDR3 has 16 amino acids. Trimming at V came to 4 bases and at J to 5 bases, leaving 7 bases not matched to a gene. The CDR3 bases that were read are TGTGCCACCAGTGAATCCGGGACAGGGGGCGCGGAGACC. Translated, it gives CATSESGTGGAET. The entire CDR3 is CATSESGTGGAETQYF.

This clone was counted at least ten times. The read finishes 3 residues shy of the CDR3 end, and the germline J gene is used to complete it. The rearrangement links TRBV2 to TRBJ2-7; 10 bases agree with TRBD1. Trimming took 3 bases from V and 1 from J; bases not matched to a gene: 3. The CDR3 runs to 15 residues. The germline CDR1 and CDR2 sequences are SNHLY and FYNNEI. The DNA read from the CDR3 is TGTGCCAGCAGTGATCGGGACAGGGGTTCCTACGAG. Translated, it gives CASSDRDRGSYE. The whole CDR3 sequence reads CASSDRDRGSYEQYF.

This clone was counted ten times or more. The observed sequence ends 3 residues before the CDR3 terminus, with the missing tail filled in from the germline J gene. The chain is built from TRBV20-1 and TRBJ1-5; tentative D call: TRBD1 (6 bases). V was cut by 6 bases and J by 1 base, with 13 bases left in between. CDR1 and CDR2 (germline): DFQATT, SNEGSKA (reference sequence). The CDR3 sequence is 14 residues long. The CDR3 bases that were read are TGCAGTGCCAAAAGGGGGGGAAGCAATCAGCCC. It specifies CSAKRGGSNQP. The entire CDR3 protein reads CSAKRGGSNQPQHF.

At least ten counts were recorded for this clone. The read terminates 3 residues before the CDR3 end, so the remaining end is supplied by the germline J gene. The chain is built from TRBV5-1 and TRBJ2-3, with 14 bases that match TRBD2. With 6 bases clipped from V and 7 bases from J, the junction kept 10 bases outside the gene matches. CDR1 is SGHRS, CDR2 YFSETQ, per germline. The CDR3 sequence is 16 residues long. The CDR3 loop is CASTQGGLAGGNTQYF. CDR3 bases read: TGCGCCAGCACGCAGGGAGGACTAGCGGGGGGTAATACG.

There are many counts of this clone. The sequence runs out 3 residues before the end of the CDR3; the remainder is reconstructed from the germline J gene. At the DNA level, this CDR3 is encoded by other sequences in the same sample as well. This rearrangement joins TRBV20-1 to TRBJ2-7; 9 bases line up with TRBD2. Trimming cost V 3 bases and J 3 bases; bases outside gene matches: 12. The CDR3 is 16 residues long. Per the germline V gene, CDR1 is DFQATT and CDR2 is SNEGSKA (reference sequence). CDR3: CSASGLAGRLDYEQYF. CDR3 bases read: TGCAGTGCTAGCGGGCTAGCGGGACGCCTCGACTACGAG.

The sample holds many counts of this clone. The DNA ends 3 residues before the CDR3 does, and the rest of the CDR3 is filled in from the germline J gene. V gene TRBV19 combines with J gene TRBJ2-3; 7 nucleotides agree with TRBD1. The CDR3 extends over 14 amino acids. Germline trimming cut 4 bases from V and 8 bases from J; bases unmatched to any gene: 9. Germline-derived CDR1 and CDR2 are LNHDA and SQIVND (reference sequence). The DNA read from the CDR3 is TGTGCCAGTAGTACCCGGACAGGTCCAGGTACG. Protein product: CASSTRTGPGT. The whole CDR3 protein is CASSTRTGPGTQYF.

This clone was counted many times. The read ends 3 residues before the CDR3 terminus; that terminus is restored from the germline J gene. The V call is TRBV5-1, the J call TRBJ1-1; D might be TRBD1 (5 bases). The CDR3 contains 14 residues. The germline gives CDR1 SGHRS, CDR2 YFSETQ. Trimming shortened V by 4 bases and J by 7 bases, and 17 bases separated the two germline ends. CDR3 DNA (partial): TGCGCCAGCAGCCTGATGACAGCACTCGATGAA. The encoded protein is CASSLMTALDE. Given in full, the CDR3 is CASSLMTALDEAFF.

This clone was seen a few times. The read ends 3 residues early relative to the CDR3; the germline J gene fills the gap. V and J are TRBV2 and TRBJ1-4, with D possibly TRBD1 on 6 matching bases. CDR3 length: 14 residues. CDR1 is SNHLY and CDR2 is FYNNEI in the germline V gene. V was pared by 4 bases and J by 7 bases, with 13 bases between. CDR3 DNA, as far as it was read: TGTGCCAGCAGTGGGCGGGGGCGCGGTGAAAAA. Its protein is CASSGRGRGEK. The entire CDR3 protein reads CASSGRGRGEKLFF.

Many counts were recorded for this clone. The read halts 3 residues ahead of the CDR3 end, with the missing end drawn from the germline J gene. The V call is TRBV4-2, the J call TRBJ1-1; no clear D gene. V was clipped by 1 base and J by 2 bases, with 14 bases between them. Germline CDR1 reads LGHNA; CDR2 reads YNFKEQ. The CDR3 covers 16 residues. The DNA read from the CDR3 is TGTGCCAGCAGCCAAGGATGGAGGGCACGAAACACTGAA. Residues: CASSQGWRARNTE. The entire CDR3 reads CASSQGWRARNTEAFF.

Notes on this clone: From the germline J gene comes the end of the CDR3, since the read stops 3 residues before it. Other DNA sequences in the sample encode the same CDR3. The chain joins TRBV19 to TRBJ2-5; D not resolved. V gave up 4 bases and J gave up 0 bases, with 18 bases separating them. This CDR3 comprises 17 residues. Germline assignment: CDR1 LNHDA and CDR2 SQIVND (reference sequence). The chain's CDR3 is CASSTPLGGAYQETQYF. CDR3 DNA (partial): TGTGCCAGTAGTACACCTCTTGGCGGAGCGTACCAAGAGACC.

This clone was counted many times. The read finishes 3 residues shy of the CDR3 end, and the germline J gene is used to complete it. The chain is built from TRBV2 and TRBJ1-5; D is perhaps TRBD1 (6 bases). The CDR3 sequence is 14 residues long. Deletions cut 5 bases from V and 6 bases from J, with 14 bases between. Germline V gene data show CDR1 as SNHLY and CDR2 as FYNNEI. The CDR3: CASSKTGTVQPQHF. CDR3 DNA (partial): TGTGCCAGCAGTAAAACAGGGACCGTTCAGCCC.

This clone was observed at least ten times. The read falls 3 residues short of the CDR3 end, and the missing part is taken from the germline J gene. The chain has TRBV5-4 and TRBJ2-2; tentative D call: TRBD1 (7 bases). Trimming took 0 bases from V and 7 from J, leaving 16 bases between them. This CDR3 comprises 16 residues. Per the germline V gene, CDR1 is SGHNT and CDR2 is YYREEE (reference sequence). CDR3 in amino acids: CASSLGRGAFVGELFF. CDR3 DNA, as far as it was read: TGTGCCAGCAGCTTGGGCAGGGGGGCCTTTGTCGGGGAG.

This clone was counted many times. The CDR3 goes on 3 residues after the read ends, and that part is filled in from the germline J gene. The chain has TRBV29-1 and TRBJ1-2, with TRBD1 identical over 9 bases. Germline V gene data show CDR1 as SQVTM and CDR2 as ANQGSEA. CDR3 length equals 13 residues. CDR3 loop: CSGRTGATRGYTF. CDR3 DNA (partial): TGCAGTGGCCGGACAGGGGCTACGCGTGGC.

This clone was found many times. The observed sequence ends 3 residues before the CDR3 terminus, with the missing tail filled in from the germline J gene. V usage is TRBV2 and J usage is TRBJ1-4; D is perhaps TRBD1 (6 bases). The CDR3 consists of 16 residues. In germline, CDR1 is SNHLY, CDR2 FYNNEI. V was pared by 2 bases and J by 8 bases, with 18 bases between. CDR3 sequence reads: CASSELSGGDREKLFF. The CDR3 bases that were read are TGTGCCAGCAGTGAATTGTCGGGGGGCGATAGGGAAAAA.

This clone was seen more than once but under ten times. From the germline J gene comes the end of the CDR3, since the read stops 3 residues before it. V usage is TRBV5-1 and J usage is TRBJ2-5; possible D gene TRBD1, 5 bases. The CDR3 has 16 residues. CDR1 is SGHRS, CDR2 YFSETQ, per germline. Trimming cost V 4 bases and J 5 bases, with 21 bases left between them. The CDR3 loop is CASSPGVNWGRETQYF. The sequenced CDR3 bases are TGCGCCAGCAGCCCTGGGGTGAACTGGGGCCGGGAGACC.

At least ten counts were recorded for this clone. The CDR3 sequence: CAWRRRGYNEQFF. Incomplete CDR3 DNA: TGTGCCTGGAGGAGGAGGGGCTACAATGAG. V usage is TRBV30 and J usage is TRBJ2-1, with D maybe TRBD2 (6 bases). The CDR3 end lies 3 residues beyond the end of the read and is filled in from the germline J gene. Trimming took 3 bases from V and 3 from J, leaving 9 bases between them. The CDR3 has 13 amino acids. Germline assignment: CDR1 GTSNPN and CDR2 SVGIG (reference sequence).

This clone was picked up many times. Coverage ceases 3 residues before the CDR3 finishes, and the germline J gene fills in the end. The chain joins TRBV10-3 to TRBJ2-5; 10 positions agree with TRBD2. This CDR3 region has 14 residues. CDR1 and CDR2 from the germline V gene are ENHRY and SYGVKD. J gave up 5 bases and V 4 bases, and 4 bases lay outside the gene matches. CDR3 DNA, as far as it was read: TGTGCCATCAGTGGGGGACTAGCGAAGGAGACC. This encodes CAISGGLAKET. The full CDR3 is CAISGGLAKETQYF.

This clone appeared many times. The read ends 3 residues early relative to the CDR3; the germline J gene fills the gap. This chain links TRBV5-1 with TRBJ2-7; TRBD2 might be the D (6 bases). This CDR3 is 13 amino acids long. The V and J ends lost 5 bases and 3 bases respectively, with 12 bases between them. Germline assignment: CDR1 SGHRS and CDR2 YFSETQ. The CDR3 is CASRNGGGYEQYF. The DNA read from the CDR3 is TGCGCCAGCAGAAACGGGGGTGGCTACGAG.

This clone was seen many times. The sequence runs out 3 residues before the end of the CDR3; the remainder is reconstructed from the germline J gene. The chain recombines TRBV19 with TRBJ2-1; TRBD2 matches 10 bases. From germline, CDR1 is LNHDA and CDR2 SQIVND (reference sequence). The V segment lost 9 bases and the J segment 5 bases; nucleotides outside the gene matches: 7. This CDR3 is built from 14 residues. CDR3 bases read: TGTGCCAGCCGCTCTAGCGGGAGTCACAATGAG. Translation: CASRSSGSHNE. The full-length CDR3 reads as CASRSSGSHNEQFF.

At least ten counts were recorded for this clone. The missing CDR3 end, 3 residues past where the read stops, is filled in from the germline J gene. This sequence joins TRBV6-2 or TRBV6-3 and TRBJ1-1, with 8 nucleotides matching TRBD1. The junction had 7 bases not matched to a gene; V was cut back by 6 bases and J by 4 bases. Germline values: CDR1 MNHEY, CDR2 SVGEGT. The CDR3 is 14 residues long. The CDR3 bases that were read are TGTGCCAGCAGCCCCGACAGGGGAGGCACTGAA. It codes for CASSPDRGGTE. The entire CDR3 is CASSPDRGGTEAFF.